The entry that follows covers one TCR beta chain sequence. This record belongs to a study of T cell responses to AZD1222 COVID-19 vaccine. Per germline, CDR1 LNHDA and CDR2 SQIVND (reference sequence). The CDR3 totals 15 residues. With 3 bases clipped from V and 10 bases from J, the junction kept 8 bases outside the gene matches. Data came from immunoSEQ multiplex PCR; TCRdb stores just in-frame clones and leaves some out. The repertoire holds 140,000 to 150,000 clones, around 92% seen once, with 10% to 15% in the top ten. The chain is built from TRBV19 and TRBJ2-1; 11 bases map to TRBD2. The clonotype was recovered from an adult who had recovered from COVID-19. The input for sequencing was peripheral blood, taken after recovery from COVID-19. CDR3 sequence reads: CASSMGIAGGPEQFF. In DNA, the CDR3 is TGTGCCAGTAGTATGGGGATAGCGGGAGGGCCCGAGCAGTTCTTC.